This passage covers 23 T cell receptor beta chains from one sample sequenced in a study of blood T cell repertoires in COVID-19. Data came from immunoSEQ multiplex PCR; TCRdb stores just in-frame clones and leaves some out. This sample has some 130,000 clones; about 89% occur once, and the top ten carry under 4.5%. Sequencing was carried out using peripheral blood. All receptors derive from a man aged 55-75 years with COVID-19, enrolled during active disease.

This chain links TRBV11-2 with TRBJ2-2, with D uncertain. Trimming removed 5 bases at V and 1 base at J, with 20 bases between. Germline V gene sequence: CDR1 SGHAT, CDR2 FQNNGV. There are 18 residues in the CDR3. The CDR3 sequence is CASSPRHGLQLNTGELFF. DNA for the CDR3: TGTGCCAGCAGCCCCCGACACGGCCTTCAATTGAACACCGGGGAGCTGTTTTTT.

The genes are TRBV2 and TRBJ1-3; a possible D gene is TRBD1 (5 bases). Between the trimmed V and J ends, which lost 2 bases and 1 base, there was a span of 18 bases. CDR3 length: 18 amino acids. CDR1 SNHLY and CDR2 FYNNEI come from the germline V gene. The CDR3 nucleotides are TGTGCCAGCAGTGAATTATTATGGGGCGCCGGGTCTGGAAACACCATATATTTT. Protein: CASSELLWGAGSGNTIYF.

The chain joins TRBV11-2 to TRBJ2-1, with a possible D match to TRBD2 (5 bases). Germline V CDR1 and CDR2: SGHAT, FQNNGV. CDR3 size: 14 residues. V lost 1 base and J lost 7, with 11 bases in between. The CDR3 region has the DNA TGTGCCAGCAGCTTAGCGGGCGGGCCGAATGAGCAGTTCTTC. This encodes CASSLAGGPNEQFF.

The chain has TRBV6-6 and TRBJ1-1; TRBD1 matches at 7 bases. There are 14 residues in the CDR3. The V and J ends lost 5 bases and 0 bases, in that order; junction bases with no gene match: 3. Germline V gene data show CDR1 as MNHNY and CDR2 as SVGAGI (reference sequence). CDR3 sequence (DNA): TGTGCCAGCAGTACAGGACAGGTGAACACTGAAGCTTTCTTT. This translates into CASSTGQVNTEAFF.

The V call is TRBV27, the J call TRBJ2-3; 9 nucleotides align to TRBD2. J was trimmed by 3 bases and V by 5 bases; bases with no gene match: 3. The CDR3 covers 14 residues. Germline V gene sequence: CDR1 MNHEY, CDR2 SMNVEV (reference sequence). CDR3 sequence reads: CASSQAGGTDTQYF. The CDR3 nucleotides are TGTGCCAGCAGTCAGGCGGGGGGGACAGATACGCAGTATTTT.

This chain's CDR3 is CASTLAGDFSYEQYF. The DNA of the CDR3 is TGTGCCAGCACGTTAGCGGGGGATTTCTCCTACGAGCAGTACTTC. V gene TRBV3-1 (or the pseudogene TRBV3-2) combines with J gene TRBJ2-7; 9 positions match TRBD2. The CDR3 has 15 amino acids. Trimming took 7 bases from V and 0 from J; bases not matched to a gene: 7. Germline CDR1 LGHDT, CDR2 YNNKEL (reference sequence).

This clone was found once. V gene TRBV3-1 (or the pseudogene TRBV3-2) combines with J gene TRBJ2-1, with D unresolved. Germline CDR1 and CDR2: LGHDT and YNNKEL (reference sequence). The CDR3 is 12 residues long. The V end lost 1 base, the J end lost 10 bases, and 8 bases lay between the germline ends. The CDR3 DNA follows: TGTGCCAGCAGCCAAGGCCTGACAGAGCAGTTCTTC. It yields the protein CASSQGLTEQFF.

V and J are TRBV7-3 and TRBJ1-1; D not resolved. This CDR3 comprises 13 residues. Germline V CDR1 and CDR2: SGHTA, FQGTGA. V was trimmed by 3 bases and J by 8 bases, leaving 13 bases between them. The CDR3 coding sequence is TGTGCCAGCAGCTTCGAGGTCCTCGAGGAAGCTTTCTTT. Encoded protein: CASSFEVLEEAFF. The whole variable domain, remainder taken from reference TRBV7-3 and TRBJ1-1, is GAGVSQTPSNKVTEKGKYVELRCDPISGHTALYWYRQSLGQGPEFLIYFQGTGAADDSGLPNDRFFAVRPEGSVSTLKIQRTERGDSAVYLCASSFEVLEEAFFGQGTRLTVV.

The chain links TRBV24-1 to TRBJ2-7, with D perhaps matching TRBD1 (6 bases). Germline-derived CDR1 and CDR2 are KGHDR and SFDVKD. The CDR3 is 12 residues long. Trimming took off 5 bases at V and 3 bases at J, with 7 bases between the two ends. CDR3 protein: CATSAGDYEQYF. CDR3 DNA: TGTGCCACCAGTGCAGGGGACTACGAGCAGTACTTC.

The chain joins TRBV5-6 to TRBJ1-6, with 8 bases that match TRBD1. V shed 3 bases and J 10 bases; nucleotides not matched to a gene: 6. CDR3 length equals 14 residues. Germline CDR1 reads SGHDT; CDR2 reads YYEEEE. CDR3 residues: CASSSWTGRSPLHF. CDR3 coding DNA: TGTGCCAGCAGCTCCTGGACAGGGCGGTCACCCCTCCACTTT. Full variable domain (rest looked up from reference TRBV5-6 and TRBJ1-6): DAGVTQSPTHLIKTRGQQVTLRCSPKSGHDTVSWYQQALGQGPQFIFQYYEEEERQRGNFPDRFSGHQFPNYSSELNVNALLLGDSALYLCASSSWTGRSPLHFGNGTRLTVT.

This clone appeared a single time. The chain recombines TRBV18 with TRBJ2-3; 14 bases fit TRBD2. Germline V gene data show CDR1 as KGHSH and CDR2 as LQKENI. After removal of 3 bases from V and 1 base from J, the junction contained 6 bases not matched to a gene. The CDR3 runs to 18 residues. Written as DNA, the CDR3 is TGTGCCAGCTCACCGACTAGCGGGGGGGCCGGCGGCACAGATACGCAGTATTTT. This codes for CASSPTSGGAGGTDTQYF.

The rearrangement joins TRBV12-3 or TRBV12-4 to TRBJ1-1; D is perhaps TRBD1 (5 bases). V was clipped by 3 bases and J by 1 base, with 6 bases between them. The CDR3 runs to 13 residues. The CDR3 DNA sequence: TGTGCCAGCAGTTTTAGGGGGAACACTGAAGCTTTCTTT. This sequence encodes CASSFRGNTEAFF.

This clone was seen a few times. V usage is TRBV5-1 and J usage is TRBJ1-2; D may be TRBD1 (5 bases). The CDR3 totals 14 residues. Germline CDR1 reads SGHRS; CDR2 reads YFSETQ. Trimming took off 7 bases at V and 7 bases at J, with 20 bases between the two ends. The CDR3 region has the DNA TGCGCCAGCGCAAATAGCGGGTTAGGGGCTGGCTACACCTTC. Protein product: CASANSGLGAGYTF.

CDR3 sequence: CASSSQIAGGDTDTQYF. CDR3 bases: TGTGCCAGCAGCTCCCAAATAGCGGGGGGGGACACAGATACGCAGTATTTT. The chain joins TRBV28 to TRBJ2-3; 11 nucleotides line up with TRBD2. This CDR3 has 17 amino acids. V shed 6 bases and J 2 bases; nucleotides not matched to a gene: 10. The germline CDR1 and CDR2 sequences are MDHEN and SYDVKM.

The chain recombines TRBV2 with TRBJ2-5, with D possibly matching TRBD1 (5 bases). V was shortened by 3 bases and J by 5 bases, with 10 bases between the two germline ends. This CDR3 comprises 13 residues. Germline V gene lookup returns CDR1 SNHLY and CDR2 FYNNEI. DNA for the CDR3: TGTGCCAGCAGTGAGTTCTGGGGCGAGACCCAGTACTTC. Translation gives CASSEFWGETQYF.

This clone was recorded once. The V gene is TRBV6-2 or TRBV6-3, the J gene TRBJ1-2, with no clear D. Germline CDR1 MNHEY, CDR2 SVGEGT. The CDR3 covers 14 residues. V lost 6 bases to trimming and J lost 4 bases, with 15 bases between them. CDR3 in amino acids: CASRPTPPRYGYTF. In DNA form, the CDR3 reads TGTGCCAGCAGGCCTACCCCCCCGCGCTATGGCTACACCTTC.

This chain connects TRBV27 to TRBJ1-5, with a tentative D call TRBD1 (6 bases). V was shortened by 5 bases and J by 4 bases, with 15 bases between the two germline ends. The CDR3 runs to 15 residues. The germline CDR1 and CDR2 sequences are MNHEY and SMNVEV (reference sequence). The CDR3 DNA sequence: TGTGCCAGCAGTGATACCGGGACACTTAATCAGCCCCAGCATTTT. This codes for CASSDTGTLNQPQHF.

The chain carries TRBV11-2 and TRBJ2-1; 7 bases line up with TRBD1. The ends lost 3 bases at V and 9 bases at J; junction bases unmatched: 8. The germline gives CDR1 SGHAT, CDR2 FQNNGV. The CDR3 is made up of 14 amino acids. CDR3 protein: CASSFRQGSTEQFF. The CDR3 region has the DNA TGTGCCAGCAGCTTCAGACAGGGAAGTACTGAGCAGTTCTTC.

The table lists this clone with a few counts. This chain joins TRBV5-1 and TRBJ1-1; D possibly corresponds to TRBD1 (6 bases). This CDR3 is built from 14 residues. CDR1 and CDR2 from the germline V gene are SGHRS and YFSETQ. Trimming took 0 bases from V and 6 from J, leaving 12 bases between them. CDR3 region: CASSLGPDRSEAFF. CDR3 in DNA: TGCGCCAGCAGCTTGGGTCCCGACAGGTCTGAAGCTTTCTTT. Drawing the rest from reference TRBV5-1 and TRBJ1-1, the complete variable domain is KAGVTQTPRYLIKTRGQQVTLSCSPISGHRSVSWYQQTPGQGLQFLFEYFSETQRNKGNFPGRFSGRQFSNSRSEMNVSTLELGDSALYLCASSLGPDRSEAFFGQGTRLTVV.

V is TRBV25-1 and J is TRBJ1-2, with 7 bases aligning to TRBD1. Looked up from germline, CDR1 is MGHDK and CDR2 is SYGVNS. The ends lost 3 bases at V and 8 bases at J; junction bases unmatched: 9. The CDR3 length is 14 residues. CDR3 loop: CASSDPGTEIGYTF. CDR3 bases: TGTGCCAGCAGTGACCCCGGGACAGAGATAGGCTACACCTTC.

The CDR3 sequence: CASSYANRGYEQYF. The CDR3 DNA follows: TGTGCCAGCAGTTACGCGAACCGGGGCTACGAGCAGTACTTC. The chain is built from TRBV6-5 and TRBJ2-7; D may be TRBD2 (5 bases). This CDR3 region has 14 residues. Looked up from germline, CDR1 is MNHEY and CDR2 is SVGAGI. V was cut by 2 bases and J by 3 bases, with 11 bases left in between.

The chain is built from TRBV3-1 (or the pseudogene TRBV3-2) and TRBJ1-2, with a tentative D call TRBD1 (6 bases). The germline V gene has CDR1 LGHDT and CDR2 YNNKEL (reference sequence). V dropped 1 base and J dropped 7 bases, with 13 bases sitting between them. The CDR3 sequence is 14 residues long. CDR3 sequence (DNA): TGTGCCAGCAGCCAAGGAGGGGGTATCGGTGGCTACACCTTC. It codes for CASSQGGGIGGYTF.

With regard to this clone: The junction shows a germline mismatch at one end, possibly a read error. V and J are TRBV30 and TRBJ1-2; TRBD1 might be the D (5 bases). CDR1 GTSNPN and CDR2 SVGIG come from the germline V gene (reference sequence). The CDR3 consists of 13 residues. In DNA, the CDR3 is TGTGCCTGGAGTGGGGAGGGGCGGAAGTATGGTCGTTTC. Amino acid sequence: CAWSGEGRKYGRF.